The next 16 T cell receptor beta chains were all read from a single sample in a study of T-cell memory formation after mild COVID-19. TCRdb passed the 5' RACE reads through MiXCR, listing each CDR3 protein once. The sample yields roughly 350,000 distinct CDR3 sequences, 20% to 25% seen once. The sample was PBMCs or a T cell subset sorted from them (not recorded which). The receptors were gathered from an adult woman who had mild COVID-19 (a few samples of this study predate the infection). Cell type and time point are not known.

V gene TRBV2 combines with J gene TRBJ2-7; the match to TRBD1 covers 11 bases. This CDR3 spans 17 amino acids. V was pared by 0 bases and J by 2 bases, with 6 bases of the junction left unmatched. Germline CDR1 reads SNHLY; CDR2 reads FYNNEI. As DNA, the CDR3 is TGTGCCAGCAGTGAAGCGCTTCAGGGACAGGGGGCCTACGAGCAGTACTTC. Translated: CASSEALQGQGAYEQYF.

The rearrangement joins TRBV20-1 to TRBJ2-1; D is possibly TRBD2 (5 bases). V shed 0 bases and J shed 0 bases, with 12 bases lying between them. Germline V gene lookup returns CDR1 DFQATT and CDR2 SNEGSKA (reference sequence). CDR3 length: 16 residues. The CDR3, as DNA: TGCAGTGCTAGAGATCGGGGTAGACCCTCCTACAATGAGCAGTTCTTC. This sequence encodes CSARDRGRPSYNEQFF.

This clonotype has just a few counts. The J gene is TRBJ2-1, the V gene TRBV11-2, with 10 positions matching TRBD2. Germline CDR1 SGHAT, CDR2 FQNNGV. CDR3 length equals 16 residues. The trim removed 2 bases at V and 7 bases at J, leaving 8 bases unmatched. This CDR3 is CASSLPASGRTNEQFF. CDR3 DNA sequence: TGTGCCAGCAGCTTACCCGCTAGCGGGAGAACGAATGAGCAGTTCTTC. Using reference TRBV11-2 and TRBJ2-1 for the parts outside the CDR3, the full variable domain is EAGVAQSPRYKIIEKRQSVAFWCNPISGHATLYWYQQILGQGPKLLIQFQNNGVVDDSQLPKDRFSAERLKGVDSTLKIQPAKLEDSAVYLCASSLPASGRTNEQFFGPGTRLTVL.

Ten or more counts support this clonotype. The J gene is TRBJ2-2, the V gene TRBV6-1; tentatively, D is TRBD1 (5 bases). Germline loops: CDR1 MNHNS, CDR2 SASEGT. The CDR3 is made up of 14 amino acids. Deletions cut 4 bases from V and 0 bases from J, with 6 bases between. The CDR3 loop reads CASSATANTGELFF. CDR3 DNA: TGTGCCAGCAGTGCGACAGCGAACACCGGGGAGCTGTTTTTT.

This clonotype was detected only a few times. The chain joins TRBV12-5 to TRBJ2-2, with D tentatively TRBD1 (5 bases). The V end was cut by 2 bases, the J end by 9 bases, with 10 bases between. There are 13 residues in the CDR3. Germline V CDR1 and CDR2: LGHNT, FRNRAP. CDR3: CASGLSWGRELFF. The CDR3 DNA sequence: TGTGCTAGTGGTTTGAGTTGGGGCAGGGAGCTGTTTTTT.

The DNA of the CDR3 is TGTGCCAGCATGGGGACAGGGGCCTACGAGCAGTACTTC. This encodes CASMGTGAYEQYF. The chain is built from TRBV2 and TRBJ2-7; 10 positions match TRBD1. Germline V gene lookup returns CDR1 SNHLY and CDR2 FYNNEI. Germline trimming cut 7 bases from V and 2 bases from J; bases unmatched to any gene: 2. This CDR3 spans 13 amino acids.

In its sample, this clonotype was seen a few times. The chain carries TRBV15 and TRBJ1-5; 10 nucleotides match TRBD1. The J segment lost 7 bases and the V segment lost 3 bases, leaving 6 bases of the junction unmatched. The CDR3 loop spans 15 amino acids. CDR1 is LNHNV and CDR2 is YYDKDF in the germline V gene (reference sequence). The DNA of the CDR3 is TGTGCCACCAGCAGTGGGGACAGGGGTTTGCAGCCCCAGCATTTT. Translated: CATSSGDRGLQPQHF.

The sample holds a few counts of this clonotype. The chain links TRBV29-1 to TRBJ2-3; 10 bases are shared with TRBD1. The germline gives CDR1 SQVTM, CDR2 ANQGSEA. Germline trimming cut 8 bases from V and 4 bases from J; bases unmatched to any gene: 6. The CDR3 spans 13 residues. CDR3 bases: TGCAGCTACCGGGACAGGGGTGCAGATACGCAGTATTTT. It is translated as CSYRDRGADTQYF.

The V gene is TRBV5-6, the J gene TRBJ2-1, with TRBD2 matching over 14 bases. The V and J ends lost 4 bases and 0 bases, in that order; junction bases with no gene match: 12. The CDR3 length is 20 residues. Germline V gene data show CDR1 as SGHDT and CDR2 as YYEEEE. CDR3 sequence: CASSTRGLAGGFLSYNEQFF. CDR3 nucleotides: TGTGCCAGCAGCACCCGAGGACTAGCGGGAGGCTTCCTCTCCTACAATGAGCAGTTCTTC.

This clonotype was observed a handful of times. The chain is built from TRBV5-1 and TRBJ1-4; perhaps TRBD1 as D (6 bases). This CDR3 region has 14 residues. CDR1 is SGHRS and CDR2 is YFSETQ in the germline V gene. Trimming left V 2 bases short and J 4 bases short, with 9 bases between. CDR3 in amino acids: CASSLGQYNEKLFF. CDR3 in DNA: TGCGCCAGCAGCTTAGGACAGTATAATGAAAAACTGTTTTTT.

The chain carries TRBV6-6 and TRBJ1-2; 8 bases fit TRBD1. V lost 6 bases, J lost 10 bases, and 13 bases stayed unmatched. Per the germline V gene, CDR1 is MNHNY and CDR2 is SVGAGI (reference sequence). The CDR3 contains 14 residues. The CDR3 region has the DNA TGTGCCAGCAGATTTACACAGGGGGGAAATGACTACACCTTC. Protein sequence: CASRFTQGGNDYTF.

This clonotype appeared a few times. CDR3: CASSDTGTRAYEQYF. The CDR3 DNA reads as TGTGCCAGCAGTGACACCGGGACCAGGGCCTACGAGCAGTACTTC. The chain has TRBV25-1 and TRBJ2-7; D might be TRBD1 or TRBD2, each matching 5 bases. Germline V gives CDR1 MGHDK, CDR2 SYGVNS. The V gene lost 3 bases and the J gene lost 2 bases, with 14 bases spanning the gap. CDR3 size: 15 residues.

There are a few counts of this clonotype. The rearrangement joins TRBV18 to TRBJ2-1; D remains ambiguous. The CDR3 sequence is 13 residues long. V lost 1 base and J lost 5, with 6 bases in between. CDR1 is KGHSH, CDR2 LQKENI, per germline. DNA for the CDR3: TGTGCCAGCTCACCACTCGCTGACAATGAGCAGTTCTTC. The encoded protein is CASSPLADNEQFF.

The V and J genes are TRBV27 and TRBJ2-3; D perhaps matches TRBD1 (5 bases). V lost 4 bases and J 9 bases, leaving 11 bases between the germline ends. Germline V gene data show CDR1 as MNHEY and CDR2 as SMNVEV (reference sequence). CDR3 length: 12 residues. The CDR3, as DNA: TGTGCCAGCAGTTCGCAGGGTTTGACGCAGTATTTT. As protein: CASSSQGLTQYF.

The rearrangement links TRBV28 to TRBJ2-7; D assignment may be TRBD1 or TRBD2 (5 bases each). This CDR3 has 14 amino acids. V lost 4 bases, J lost 0 bases, and 10 bases lay in between. Germline CDR1 is MDHEN and CDR2 is SYDVKM. CDR3 nucleotides: TGTGCCAGCAGTTCCTACGGGACCTCCTACGAGCAGTACTTC. Its protein is CASSSYGTSYEQYF.

The CDR3 loop reads CSARRGEPEAFF. As DNA, the CDR3 is TGCAGTGCTCGGAGGGGGGAACCTGAAGCTTTCTTT. The V gene is TRBV20-1, the J gene TRBJ1-1; TRBD1 is a possible D gene (6 bases). Germline V CDR1 and CDR2: DFQATT, SNEGSKA (reference sequence). Trimming left V 5 bases short and J 6 bases short, with 13 bases between. The CDR3 extends over 12 amino acids.